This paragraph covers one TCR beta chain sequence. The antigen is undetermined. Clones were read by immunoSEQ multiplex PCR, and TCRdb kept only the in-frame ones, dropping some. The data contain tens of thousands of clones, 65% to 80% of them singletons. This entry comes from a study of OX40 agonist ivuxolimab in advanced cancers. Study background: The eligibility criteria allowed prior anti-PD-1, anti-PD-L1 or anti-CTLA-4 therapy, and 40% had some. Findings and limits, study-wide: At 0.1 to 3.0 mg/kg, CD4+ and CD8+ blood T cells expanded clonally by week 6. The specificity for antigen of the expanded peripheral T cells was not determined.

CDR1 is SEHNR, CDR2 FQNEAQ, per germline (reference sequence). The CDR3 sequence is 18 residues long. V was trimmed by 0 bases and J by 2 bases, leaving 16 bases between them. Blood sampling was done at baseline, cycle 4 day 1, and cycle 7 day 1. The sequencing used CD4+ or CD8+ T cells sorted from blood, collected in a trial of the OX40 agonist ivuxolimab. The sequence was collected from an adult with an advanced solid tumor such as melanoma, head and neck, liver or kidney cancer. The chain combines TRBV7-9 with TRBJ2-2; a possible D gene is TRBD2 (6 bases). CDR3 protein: CASSLARTNAKNTGELFF. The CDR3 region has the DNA TGTGCCAGCAGCTTAGCGCGGACTAACGCTAAAAACACCGGGGAGCTGTTTTTT.